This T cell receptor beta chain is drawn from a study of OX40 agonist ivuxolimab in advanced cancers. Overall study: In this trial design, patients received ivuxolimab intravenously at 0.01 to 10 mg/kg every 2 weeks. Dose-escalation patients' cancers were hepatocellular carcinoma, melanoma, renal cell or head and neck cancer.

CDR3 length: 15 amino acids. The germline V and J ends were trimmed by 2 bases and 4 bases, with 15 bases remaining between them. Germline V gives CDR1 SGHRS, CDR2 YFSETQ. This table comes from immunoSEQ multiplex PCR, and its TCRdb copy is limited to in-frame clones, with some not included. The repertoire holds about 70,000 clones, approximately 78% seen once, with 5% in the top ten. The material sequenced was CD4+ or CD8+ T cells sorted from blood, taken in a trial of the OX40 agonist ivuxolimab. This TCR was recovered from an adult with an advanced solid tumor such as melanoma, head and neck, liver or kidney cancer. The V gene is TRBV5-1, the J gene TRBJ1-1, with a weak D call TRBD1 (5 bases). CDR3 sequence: CASSFTTAGGTEAFF. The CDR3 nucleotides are TGCGCCAGCAGCTTCACGACAGCTGGCGGCACTGAAGCTTTCTTT. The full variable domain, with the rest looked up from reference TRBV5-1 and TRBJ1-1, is KAGVTQTPRYLIKTRGQQVTLSCSPISGHRSVSWYQQTPGQGLQFLFEYFSETQRNKGNFPGRFSGRQFSNSRSEMNVSTLELGDSALYLCASSFTTAGGTEAFFGQGTRLTVV.